The rows below give T cell receptor beta chains drawn from one sample of a study of blood T cell repertoires in COVID-19. Profiling relied on immunoSEQ multiplex PCR, and the TCRdb table lists in-frame clones only, not all of them. The top ten clones hold less than 3.5% of a sample with about 65,000 clones, roughly 92% of them seen once. Material: peripheral blood. The source is a man between 65 and 79 years old with active COVID-19. Both conserved end residues are trimmed from each CDR3.

v_gene,j_gene,CDR3aa
TRBV2,TRBJ2-3,ASRELAGGGGDTQY
TRBV27,TRBJ2-2,ASRPRAGDSANTGELF
TRBV19,TRBJ1-6,ASSIQYNSPLH
TRBV5-4,TRBJ1-5,ASSSDRGGQPQH
TRBV15,TRBJ2-6,ATSASAISGANVLT
TRBV6-5,TRBJ2-7,ASRSGGIGPHEQY
TRBV10-1,TRBJ2-2,ASSAGTGGPNTGELF
TRBV5-1,TRBJ2-7,ASSLGLAGLKTYEQY
TRBV6-1,TRBJ2-3,ASSEAGGSDTQY
TRBV7-8,TRBJ1-5,ASSGRGNSNQPQH
TRBV25-1,TRBJ2-7,ASSESGAPTYEQY
TRBV28,TRBJ2-1,ASSPRGTSGGANEQF
TRBV5-1,TRBJ2-1,ASSLVLEGEQF
TRBV29-1,TRBJ2-3,SVEVSSSTDTQY
TRBV19,TRBJ1-1,ASREGYITEAF
TRBV19,TRBJ2-6,ATGDIFSGANVLT
TRBV5-1,TRBJ2-5,ASSLGDRGRLDGETQY
TRBV5-6,TRBJ1-5,ASSHRGSNQPQH
TRBV7-2,TRBJ2-3,ASSLEAGITDTQY
TRBV29-1,TRBJ2-3,SVNPGQGPDTQY
TRBV18,TRBJ2-5,ASSPPSGGETQY
TRBV28,TRBJ1-3,ATGQGAGNTIY
TRBV24-1,TRBJ1-2,ATSGLTGGSYGYT
TRBV3-1/TRBV3-2,TRBJ2-3,ASSQDQTSGSYTDTQY
TRBV21-1,TRBJ1-4,ASSKEGQEARSGTNEKLF
TRBV7-2,TRBJ2-7,ASSLGRGLTYEQY